Sequencing of this TCR beta chain was carried out in a study of CD8+CD57+ T cells in acquired aplastic anemia. Sequencing was done on patients that had shown CD8+CD57+ cell expansion by flow cytometry. Genomic DNA served as template for TCR beta VDJ and CDR3 profiling. A single record per CDR3 protein comes from TCRdb applying MiXCR to the reads. The sample has under 200,000 distinct CDR3 sequences; less than 60% are singletons. The CDR3 is 13 amino acids. Trimming cost V 2 bases and J 3 bases, with 8 bases left between them. The germline gives CDR1 MNHEY, CDR2 SVGAGI. Sequencing was carried out using sorted CD4+, CD8+, or CD8+CD57+ T cells (not recorded which) from PBMCs. The sequence came from a human donor with aplastic anemia. J is TRBJ2-7 and V is TRBV6-5; D may be TRBD1 (5 bases). CDR3 DNA sequence: TGTGCCAGCAGTTACACAGGCTACTACGAGCAGTACGTC. This codes for CASSYTGYYEQYV.